The 14 T cell receptor beta chains reported below all come from one sample, sequenced in a study of cytomegalovirus exposure and HLA in healthy donors. It was with 60 Vbeta and 13 Jbeta primers that the PCR ran. The table came from immunoSEQ multiplex PCR; TCRdb's copy has only in-frame clones and leaves some out. The sample includes 45,000 to 65,000 clones, about 70% seen only once; the top ten take less than 25%. Specimen: PBMCs. The receptors were sampled from a woman aged 45-59 years in good health and CMV-seropositive.

The V call is TRBV18, the J call TRBJ1-1, with TRBD1 matching over 7 bases. The CDR3 has 15 amino acids. The germline CDR1 and CDR2 sequences are KGHSH and LQKENI. J lost 4 bases, V lost 3 bases, and 8 bases had no gene match. For the CDR3, the DNA is TGTGCCAGCTCACCGGGGACAGCAGTAGCCACTGAAGCTTTCTTT. Residues: CASSPGTAVATEAFF.

The genes are TRBV19 and TRBJ2-7, with 8 bases matching TRBD1. J was trimmed by 1 base and V by 5 bases; bases with no gene match: 10. Per germline, CDR1 LNHDA and CDR2 SQIVND (reference sequence). The CDR3 sequence is 16 residues long. CDR3 sequence reads: CASSSAGGTHSYEQYF. In nucleotides, the CDR3 is TGTGCCAGTAGTTCAGCAGGGGGCACGCATTCCTACGAGCAGTACTTC.

V gene TRBV19 combines with J gene TRBJ2-7; D unclear. CDR1 and CDR2 from the germline V gene are LNHDA and SQIVND (reference sequence). Trimming took off 3 bases at V and 3 bases at J, with 12 bases between the two ends. The CDR3 spans 14 residues. Here the CDR3 reads CASSIGFLGYEQYF. Written as DNA, the CDR3 is TGTGCCAGTAGTATCGGATTTCTAGGCTACGAGCAGTACTTC.

J is TRBJ2-2 and V is TRBV7-9, with TRBD1 as a possible D gene (5 bases). CDR3 length: 14 amino acids. Germline CDR1 and CDR2: SEHNR and FQNEAQ (reference sequence). V lost 7 bases to trimming and J lost 0 bases, with 9 bases between them. DNA of the CDR3: TGTGCCAGCACCCCGGACACGAACACCGGGGAGCTGTTTTTT. Its translation: CASTPDTNTGELFF.

Points on this clone: The junction shows a germline mismatch at one end, possibly a read error. The same CDR3 is also encoded by other DNA sequences in this sample. The CDR3 is CASRPPSGRPYEQYF. The DNA of the CDR3 is TGCGCCAGCAGACCACCTAGCGGGAGGCCCTACGAGCAGTACTTC. The chain joins TRBV7-2 to TRBJ2-7; TRBD2 matches 11 bases. The CDR3 runs to 15 residues. The germline V gene encodes CDR1 SGHTA and CDR2 FQGNSA.

The chain couples TRBV5-6 to TRBJ2-7; unclear D gene. Trimming took 4 bases from V and 4 from J, leaving 9 bases between them. Looked up from germline, CDR1 is SGHDT and CDR2 is YYEEEE. The CDR3 totals 12 residues. The CDR3 region has the DNA TGTGCCAGCAGCACCTTAGCATACGAGCAGTACTTC. The encoded protein is CASSTLAYEQYF.

The rearrangement joins TRBV4-2 to TRBJ2-5, with D possibly matching TRBD2 (6 bases). V lost 0 bases to trimming and J lost 2 bases, with 13 bases between them. Germline V lookup: CDR1 LGHNA, CDR2 YNFKEQ. The CDR3 consists of 16 residues. The CDR3 loop is CASSQDGDGTQETQYF. In DNA, the CDR3 is TGTGCCAGCAGCCAAGATGGGGATGGGACTCAAGAGACCCAGTACTTC.

This sequence joins TRBV5-4 and TRBJ2-5; D perhaps matches TRBD2 (6 bases). Trimming left V 3 bases short and J 3 bases short, with 12 bases between. Germline V gives CDR1 SGHNT, CDR2 YYREEE (reference sequence). The CDR3 loop spans 14 amino acids. The CDR3 DNA reads TGTGCCAGCAGCTCCTGGTCGGGGGAAGAGACCCAGTACTTC. Translating it yields CASSSWSGEETQYF.

The chain has TRBV4-3 and TRBJ2-1; the D gene is possibly TRBD2 (6 bases). The CDR3 loop spans 15 amino acids. V lost 1 base and J 1 base, leaving 8 bases between the germline ends. CDR1 is LGHNA and CDR2 is YSLEER in the germline V gene. CDR3 DNA: TGCGCCAGCAGCCAAGCGGGAGTTTCCTACAATGAGCAGTTCTTC. Encoded protein: CASSQAGVSYNEQFF.

The genes are TRBV19 and TRBJ2-2, with TRBD2 as a possible D gene (6 bases). The V gene's germline CDR1 is LNHDA and CDR2 SQIVND (reference sequence). CDR3 length: 15 amino acids. The V gene lost 8 bases and the J gene lost 0 bases, with 13 bases spanning the gap. The CDR3 DNA follows: TGTGCCAGTCGACTAGTCTTCACGAACACCGGGGAGCTGTTTTTT. This gives the protein CASRLVFTNTGELFF.

This rearrangement joins TRBV7-9 to TRBJ2-6, with D tentatively TRBD2 (5 bases). The germline V gene has CDR1 SEHNR and CDR2 FQNEAQ (reference sequence). This CDR3 is 14 amino acids long. Between the trimmed V and J ends, which lost 5 bases and 4 bases, there was a span of 9 bases. CDR3 region: CASSARGGANVLTF. The CDR3 DNA sequence: TGTGCCAGCAGCGCTCGGGGAGGGGCCAACGTCCTGACTTTC.

The gene calls are TRBV2 and TRBJ1-2; D gene unclear. V lost 3 bases and J 8 bases, leaving 10 bases between the germline ends. This CDR3 has 12 residues. CDR1 is SNHLY and CDR2 is FYNNEI in the germline V gene. CDR3 protein: CASSDRVKGYTF. The CDR3 nucleotides are TGTGCCAGCAGTGACCGGGTGAAAGGCTACACCTTC.

This clone was detected only a few times. The V gene is TRBV25-1, the J gene TRBJ2-1, with 9 bases aligning to TRBD2. The CDR3 has 15 amino acids. The germline V gene has CDR1 MGHDK and CDR2 SYGVNS. With 7 bases clipped from V and 9 bases from J, the junction kept 13 bases outside the gene matches. The CDR3 reads CASIEGSAGGAEQFF. CDR3 in DNA: TGTGCCAGCATCGAAGGTTCAGCGGGGGGTGCTGAGCAGTTCTTC.

This rearrangement joins TRBV4-3 to TRBJ2-7, with 7 bases fitting TRBD1. Germline values: CDR1 LGHNA, CDR2 YSLEER. J was trimmed by 0 bases and V by 0 bases; bases with no gene match: 8. This CDR3 spans 17 amino acids. The CDR3 coding sequence is TGCGCCAGCAGCCAAGAGGAGCAGGGGGTTATCTCCTACGAGCAGTACTTC. Its protein product is CASSQEEQGVISYEQYF.